This entry describes one T cell receptor (beta chain). Its antigen is currently not known. Within one base of it there is no much larger clone, and no base qualities were kept. The CDR3 holds 17 amino acids from the cysteine to the phenylalanine. CDR3 DNA is the only sequence kept; it has 51 bases, read in frame from the first base. The V and J ends are trimmed by 2 bases and 0 bases, leaving 13 bases between them. CDR1 and CDR2 are read off the germline V gene as SNHLY and FYNNEI. The library was prepared using 5' RACE. The instrument was a NextSeq 500. Unique molecular identifiers were attached to individual cDNA molecules in the TCR library protocol so that sequencing error and PCR bias could be corrected. Both TCR alpha and beta chains were sequenced, and tight co-correlation was observed between alpha and beta sequence abundances in each sample. In the authors' own workflow: Decombinator V4 was used to annotate the V gene, J gene and CDR3 of the TCR sequences. TCRs were defined as expanded if a significant change between any two time points was detected under a Poisson model with p below 0.0001. TCR abundances were normalised to the total number of TCRs sequenced per sample and expressed as counts per million. TRAV1-2 paired with TRAJ12, TRAJ20 or TRAJ33 defined MAIT TCRs, while TRAV10 paired with TRAJ18 defined iNKT TCRs. A search of VDJdb, accessed on 1 November 2021, was run for TCRs annotated to CMV, EBV and SARS-CoV-2, with TCRs annotated for multiple antigens excluded. In-frame beta chains were kept once TCRdb had trimmed the public reads at Q25 with fastp and called clones with MiXCR. Under each unique CDR3 protein, matching rows form one entry showing the most common genes and DNA. These V and J calls rely on TCRdb rather than the paper's analysis. This sample is represented by 70,000 to 95,000 distinct CDR3 sequences; roughly 14% of them were singletons. The top ten constitute under 0.75% of the sample.

This sample was included in a study of early T cells in non-severe SARS-CoV-2 infection (dated by TCRdb to the early 2020s). A note on the overall study: Because TCR sequencing relied on bulk RNA taken from unsorted whole blood, pairing of alpha and beta chains was not possible.

Points the paper makes about the study in general: VDJdb matching was skewed toward anti-spike CD8 responses, so virus-specific expansions were likely underestimated and private and CD4 specificities were missed.

This was a case-control study nested in a cohort of healthcare workers in London, UK, who had nasopharyngeal swab PCR tests and blood samples taken every week. Between 23 and 31 March 2020, the week of the UK lockdown, healthcare workers were enrolled and then followed up weekly for as long as 16 weeks. Material for sequencing was whole blood. The chain is assembled from TRBV2 and TRBJ2-2; the D gene could be either TRBD1 or TRBD2, each agreeing at 5 bases. This receptor was taken from an adult who was a healthcare worker with PCR-confirmed SARS-CoV-2 infection or an uninfected control (not recorded which). Read as DNA, the sequence is TGTGCCAGCAGTGAATTCGTATCGGGGCCGAACACCGGGGAGCTGTTTTTT. It translates as CASSEFVSGPNTGELFF.